This T cell receptor beta chain was recovered during a study of blood T cell repertoires in COVID-19. Overall study context: Samples representing acute and convalescent COVID-19 were sourced from the United States, Italy and Spain. PBMCs, B-cell-depleted T cells, or T cells were the source of the cDNA or gDNA that made up the material.

CDR3 length equals 15 residues. CDR1 and CDR2 from the germline V gene are SEHNR and FQNEAQ (reference sequence). Trimming took 5 bases from V and 6 from J; bases not matched to a gene: 12. In the study's own analysis: The authors estimated nucleated cell counts from reference gene primer amplification. Using immunoSEQ multiplex PCR, the repertoire was profiled, and TCRdb retains in-frame clones only, with some absent. D and trimming were read from the DNA, whereas the V and J calls and clone size are those reported in that table. The sample records over 100,000 clones, over 75% being singletons. The chain is built from TRBV7-9 and TRBJ1-2; 7 nucleotides line up with TRBD1. The sequenced sample was peripheral blood. This receptor was taken from a man older than 75 with acute or convalescent COVID-19. CDR3 region: CASSPGSTGSDGYTF. The CDR3 bases are TGTGCCAGCAGCCCCGGATCGACAGGGTCCGATGGCTACACCTTC.